A single sample gave rise to the 32 T cell receptor beta chains below, sequenced in a study of cytotoxic CD8 clonotypes in ibrutinib-treated CLL. The protocol was immunoSEQ multiplex PCR, while the TCRdb copy is restricted to in-frame clones and leaves out a portion. The data show roughly 40,000 clones, with 60% to 75% seen just once and approximately 13% held by the top ten. This material consisted of PBMCs, taken after 12 months of ibrutinib treatment. The receptors derive from a human donor with chronic lymphocytic leukemia.

This clone was seen a few times. The rearrangement joins TRBV7-9 to TRBJ1-2, with D possibly being TRBD1 (6 bases). The V gene lost 5 bases and the J gene lost 3 bases, with 22 bases spanning the gap. CDR3 length equals 17 residues. The germline V gene has CDR1 SEHNR and CDR2 FQNEAQ (reference sequence). CDR3: CASSRWGLGDKDYGYTF. The CDR3 DNA is TGTGCCAGCAGCCGTTGGGGACTGGGGGACAAGGACTATGGCTACACCTTC.

The gene calls are TRBV7-8 and TRBJ1-5; tentatively, D is TRBD1 (5 bases). The CDR3 has 15 residues. Between the trimmed V and J ends, which lost 5 bases and 2 bases, there was a span of 13 bases. Germline loops: CDR1 SGHVS, CDR2 FQNEAQ. The CDR3 DNA reads as TGTGCCAGCAGCGGACCCCGGGGGGGCAATCAGCCCCAGCATTTT. It specifies CASSGPRGGNQPQHF.

J is TRBJ2-1 and V is TRBV15; TRBD1 agrees at 9 bases. CDR3 length: 15 residues. Germline CDR1 and CDR2: LNHNV and YYDKDF (reference sequence). The V segment lost 5 bases and the J segment 2 bases; nucleotides outside the gene matches: 4. This CDR3 reads CATSADRGAYNEQFF. CDR3 bases: TGTGCCACCAGCGCCGACAGGGGGGCCTACAATGAGCAGTTCTTC.

This clone was seen more than once but under ten times. The chain links TRBV28 to TRBJ1-2; D is undetermined. Between the trimmed V and J ends, which lost 4 bases and 4 bases, there was a span of 16 bases. This CDR3 has 15 amino acids. Germline-derived CDR1 and CDR2 are MDHEN and SYDVKM. CDR3 DNA sequence: TGTGCCAGCAGTTATGACCGCGCGGGTATCTATGGCTACACCTTC. This sequence encodes CASSYDRAGIYGYTF.

The rearrangement uses TRBV5-1 and TRBJ1-2; D possibly corresponds to TRBD1 (6 bases). The CDR3 runs 14 residues. Looked up from germline, CDR1 is SGHRS and CDR2 is YFSETQ. V gave up 0 bases and J gave up 2 bases, with 8 bases separating them. The CDR3 region is CASSLGDKNYGYTF. In DNA, the CDR3 is TGCGCCAGCAGCTTGGGGGACAAGAACTATGGCTACACCTTC.

The chain combines TRBV5-1 with TRBJ1-4, with TRBD1 matching over 9 bases. The CDR3 spans 16 residues. Germline V lookup: CDR1 SGHRS, CDR2 YFSETQ. The V segment lost 2 bases and the J segment 3 bases; nucleotides outside the gene matches: 5. The DNA for the CDR3 is TGCGCCAGCAGCTTAGGACAGGGGACAGCTAATGAAAAACTGTTTTTT. Protein sequence: CASSLGQGTANEKLFF.

The chain is built from TRBV20-1 and TRBJ1-1; the match to TRBD1 covers 7 bases. This CDR3 contains 11 residues. The trim removed 0 bases at V and 12 bases at J, leaving 4 bases unmatched. Germline V lookup: CDR1 DFQATT, CDR2 SNEGSKA (reference sequence). For the CDR3, the DNA is TGCAGTGCTAGAGATAAACAGGGGACTTTCTTT. This translates into CSARDKQGTFF.

The chain uses TRBV29-1 and TRBJ1-3; TRBD1 matches 9 bases. Losses at the gene ends were 6 bases for V and 2 bases for J; bases not matched to a gene: 2. Germline V gene sequence: CDR1 SQVTM, CDR2 ANQGSEA. The CDR3 covers 13 residues. In DNA form, the CDR3 reads TGCAGCGTGGGACAGGGAACTGGAAACACCATATATTTT. It codes for CSVGQGTGNTIYF. The entire variable domain, with the rest obtained from reference TRBV29-1 and TRBJ1-3, is as follows: SAVISQKPSRDICQRGTSLTIQCQVDSQVTMMFWYRQQPGQSLTLIATANQGSEATYESGFVIDKFPISRPNLTFSTLTVSNMSPEDSSIYLCSVGQGTGNTIYFGEGSWLTVV.

The chain recombines TRBV28 with TRBJ2-7; 12 nucleotides agree with TRBD1. CDR1 MDHEN and CDR2 SYDVKM come from the germline V gene. Trimming removed 6 bases from V and 5 bases from J; junction bases left unmatched: 5. The CDR3 runs 14 residues. DNA for the CDR3: TGTGCCAGCAGGCCGGGACAGGGGGCGAACGAGCAGTACTTC. It translates to CASRPGQGANEQYF.

This chain connects TRBV18 to TRBJ2-2; 9 bases are a match to TRBD2. Unmatched junction bases numbered 6, after V lost 3 bases and J lost 7 bases. Per germline, CDR1 KGHSH and CDR2 LQKENI. The CDR3 covers 15 residues. The CDR3, as DNA: TGTGCCAGCTCACCGGCCGGGACTAGCAGCGGGGAGCTGTTTTTT. This encodes CASSPAGTSSGELFF.

Only one count was recorded for this clone. The chain joins TRBV28 to TRBJ2-5, with 8 bases aligning to TRBD2. CDR1 and CDR2 from the germline V gene are MDHEN and SYDVKM. This CDR3 has 15 amino acids. Trimming cost V 8 bases and J 5 bases; bases outside gene matches: 13. The DNA of the CDR3 is TGTGCCAGCGGAATTCGGGGGGGGGCGGTGGAGACCCAGTACTTC. This sequence encodes CASGIRGGAVETQYF. The whole variable domain, filled in from reference TRBV28 and TRBJ2-5, reads DVKVTQSSRYLVKRTGEKVFLECVQDMDHENMFWYRQDPGLGLRLIYFSYDVKMKEKGDIPEGYSVSREKKERFSLILESASTNQTSMYLCASGIRGGAVETQYFGPGTRLLVL.

This clone was observed a single time. The genes are TRBV5-4 and TRBJ2-5, with 9 bases that match TRBD2. V gave up 4 bases and J gave up 4 bases; unmatched junction bases: 11. The CDR3 spans 16 residues. Germline values: CDR1 SGHNT, CDR2 YYREEE (reference sequence). In nucleotides, the CDR3 is TGTGCCAGCAGCACTACTGGAGCGGGAGGAGGAGAGACCCAGTACTTC. Translated, it gives CASSTTGAGGGETQYF.

This clone was detected a few times. Here the CDR3 reads CASSEVTGYTF. Here the CDR3 DNA reads TGTGCCAGCAGTGAAGTAACGGGCTACACCTTC. The chain is built from TRBV6-1 and TRBJ1-2, with D uncertain. Germline CDR1 reads MNHNS; CDR2 reads SASEGT. The V gene lost 1 base and the J gene lost 8 bases, with 5 bases spanning the gap. This CDR3 spans 11 amino acids.

This rearrangement joins TRBV27 to TRBJ2-2, with D uncertain. This CDR3 is built from 13 residues. The germline gives CDR1 MNHEY, CDR2 SMNVEV (reference sequence). Trimming cost V 6 bases and J 6 bases, with 11 bases left between them. CDR3 loop: CASSPLRAGELFF. CDR3 nucleotide sequence: TGTGCCAGCAGCCCCCTTCGCGCCGGGGAGCTGTTTTTT.

The J gene is TRBJ2-7, the V gene TRBV5-1; perhaps TRBD1 as D (5 bases). Germline CDR1 SGHRS, CDR2 YFSETQ. The V end was cut by 2 bases, the J end by 4 bases, with 13 bases between. This CDR3 is 14 amino acids long. CDR3 bases: TGCGCCAGCAGCTTAGGGGATTCGCAGTACGAGCAGTACTTC. As protein: CASSLGDSQYEQYF.

V and J are TRBV7-6 and TRBJ2-7, with D unresolved. The CDR3 runs 13 residues. Germline lookup yields CDR1 SGHVS and CDR2 FNYEAQ. V shed 5 bases and J shed 6 bases, with 14 bases lying between them. The CDR3 DNA reads TGTGCCAGCAGCCCTCTTGCGCGTAGCGAGCAGTACTTC. Encoded protein: CASSPLARSEQYF.

This sequence joins TRBV7-2 and TRBJ1-5, with 7 bases matching TRBD1. Looked up from germline, CDR1 is SGHTA and CDR2 is FQGNSA. V trimming: 6 bases; J trimming: 2 bases; junction bases outside the gene matches: 13. The CDR3 sequence is 17 residues long. The CDR3 DNA reads as TGTGCCAGCAGTCCAGGGAGGGGGCGTATGGGCAATCAGCCCCAGCATTTT. It yields the protein CASSPGRGRMGNQPQHF.

This clone turned up a few times. The chain employs TRBV5-1 and TRBJ1-1; D is perhaps TRBD1 (5 bases). CDR3 length: 15 amino acids. The V gene's germline CDR1 is SGHRS and CDR2 YFSETQ. V was pared by 2 bases and J by 1 base, with 12 bases between. The CDR3 bases are TGCGCCAGCAGCTTAGCGAAGGACACGAACACTGAAGCTTTCTTT. It is translated as CASSLAKDTNTEAFF.

The chain joins TRBV10-1 to TRBJ1-5, with a weak D call TRBD1 (5 bases). The CDR3 consists of 13 residues. Trimming stripped 4 bases from V and 7 bases from J, with 11 bases between. The germline V gene encodes CDR1 WNHNN and CDR2 SYGVQD (reference sequence). The CDR3 DNA reads TGCGCCAGCAGTGGTGGGGCCGGCCAGCCCCAGCATTTT. Its translation is CASSGGAGQPQHF.

The V and J genes are TRBV30 and TRBJ2-7; 8 bases are a match to TRBD1. The CDR3 length is 13 residues. Losses at the gene ends were 2 bases for V and 1 base for J; bases not matched to a gene: 1. CDR1 GTSNPN and CDR2 SVGIG come from the germline V gene (reference sequence). CDR3: CAWSQGASYEQYF. In DNA form, the CDR3 reads TGTGCCTGGAGTCAGGGGGCGTCCTACGAGCAGTACTTC. The full variable domain, completed using reference TRBV30 and TRBJ2-7, is SQTIHQWPATLVQPVGSPLSLECTVEGTSNPNLYWYRQAAGRGLQLLFYSVGIGQISSEVPQNLSASRPQDRQFILSSKKLLLSDSGFYLCAWSQGASYEQYFGPGTRLTVT.

The chain has TRBV4-3 and TRBJ1-2; 8 bases align to TRBD1. Germline V gene data show CDR1 as LGHNA and CDR2 as YSLEER. V lost 3 bases to trimming and J lost 3 bases; unmatched junction nucleotides: 6. CDR3 length: 15 residues. The CDR3 DNA is TGCGCCAGCAGCCACGCCCAGGGGGCGGACTATGGCTACACCTTC. Translation gives CASSHAQGADYGYTF.

The chain joins TRBV7-2 to TRBJ2-7; D is unresolved. The germline V gene has CDR1 SGHTA and CDR2 FQGNSA. Between the trimmed V and J ends, which lost 1 base and 5 bases, there was a span of 6 bases. The CDR3 consists of 12 residues. CDR3 DNA: TGTGCCAGCAGCTTAGTGCTTCACGAGCAGTACTTC. This encodes CASSLVLHEQYF.

This chain links TRBV10-1 with TRBJ2-5, with D possibly matching TRBD2 (5 bases). This CDR3 region has 16 residues. The germline V gene has CDR1 WNHNN and CDR2 SYGVQD (reference sequence). Trimming cost V 4 bases and J 0 bases, with 15 bases left between them. The CDR3: CASSGTAGLDQETQYF. The CDR3 region has the DNA TGCGCCAGCAGTGGTACCGCGGGTTTAGACCAAGAGACCCAGTACTTC.

The chain carries TRBV5-1 and TRBJ2-1; 7 nucleotides agree with TRBD2. The ends lost 3 bases at V and 5 bases at J; junction bases unmatched: 8. The germline V gene encodes CDR1 SGHRS and CDR2 YFSETQ. The CDR3 has 15 amino acids. CDR3 nucleotides: TGCGCCAGCAGCTCCGAAGGAGGGAGGGACAATGAGCAGTTCTTC. It yields the protein CASSSEGGRDNEQFF.

J is TRBJ2-1 and V is TRBV5-1; D gene ambiguous. From germline, CDR1 is SGHRS and CDR2 YFSETQ. Trimming took 1 base from V and 9 from J, leaving 14 bases between them. This CDR3 is built from 14 residues. The DNA of the CDR3 is TGCGCCAGCAGCTTGACTGGCCAAACGGGTGAGCAGTTCTTC. Translating gives CASSLTGQTGEQFF.

The rearrangement links TRBV19 to TRBJ2-7, with D perhaps TRBD2 (6 bases). CDR1 is LNHDA and CDR2 is SQIVND in the germline V gene (reference sequence). Trimming left V 3 bases short and J 6 bases short, with 18 bases between. The CDR3 is made up of 15 amino acids. The CDR3 sequence is CASSMLGAGSSEQYF. In DNA, the CDR3 is TGTGCCAGTAGTATGCTCGGGGCCGGGAGCTCCGAGCAGTACTTC.

The chain carries TRBV23-1 and TRBJ2-7; D is undetermined. TRBV23-1 is an open reading frame whose function is uncertain. The CDR3 loop spans 21 amino acids. V gave up 0 bases and J gave up 5 bases, with 32 bases separating them. CDR3 sequence: CASSQSVQLPLLGQRMHEQYF. CDR3 sequence (DNA): TGCGCCAGCAGTCAATCGGTCCAGCTTCCCCTCCTCGGTCAGCGAATGCACGAGCAGTACTTC.

This chain joins TRBV4-1 and TRBJ2-3; D not resolved. The CDR3 has 16 residues. The germline V and J ends were trimmed by 1 base and 2 bases, with 13 bases remaining between them. Germline CDR1 MGHRA, CDR2 YSYEKL. The CDR3 coding sequence is TGCGCCAGCAGCCAAGTCAATCTAGGCTTCACAGATACGCAGTATTTT. This codes for CASSQVNLGFTDTQYF.

This chain joins TRBV19 and TRBJ2-3, with 12 bases lining up with TRBD1. J was trimmed by 3 bases and V by 4 bases; bases with no gene match: 5. Germline V gene data show CDR1 as LNHDA and CDR2 as SQIVND (reference sequence). This CDR3 has 16 residues. The CDR3 spells CASSTGQGARTDTQYF. The CDR3 DNA reads as TGTGCCAGTAGTACGGGACAGGGGGCTCGGACAGATACGCAGTATTTT.

This sequence joins TRBV9 and TRBJ2-3; 7 bases are a match to TRBD1. This CDR3 contains 16 residues. Germline-derived CDR1 and CDR2 are SGDLS and YYNGEE. The V and J ends lost 0 bases and 4 bases, in that order; junction bases with no gene match: 8. The CDR3 nucleotides are TGTGCCAGCAGCGTAGGAACAGGGGCGAGCTCAGATACGCAGTATTTT. Its translation is CASSVGTGASSDTQYF.

The table lists this clone with a few counts. The genes are TRBV27 and TRBJ2-7, with 7 bases fitting TRBD2. Trimming at V came to 4 bases and at J to 4 bases, leaving 13 bases not matched to a gene. Germline V gives CDR1 MNHEY, CDR2 SMNVEV (reference sequence). The CDR3 runs to 16 residues. CDR3 region: CASSSPLGGSRYEQYF. CDR3 in DNA: TGTGCCAGCAGTTCCCCGCTCGGCGGGAGTAGGTACGAGCAGTACTTC.

The V gene is TRBV6-5, the J gene TRBJ2-6; TRBD1 aligns across 8 bases. Trimming cost V 10 bases and J 4 bases; bases outside gene matches: 6. CDR1 is MNHEY, CDR2 SVGAGI, per germline. This CDR3 region has 14 residues. The CDR3 reads CATGQGSGANVLTF. CDR3 nucleotides: TGTGCCACCGGACAGGGCTCCGGGGCCAACGTCCTGACTTTC.